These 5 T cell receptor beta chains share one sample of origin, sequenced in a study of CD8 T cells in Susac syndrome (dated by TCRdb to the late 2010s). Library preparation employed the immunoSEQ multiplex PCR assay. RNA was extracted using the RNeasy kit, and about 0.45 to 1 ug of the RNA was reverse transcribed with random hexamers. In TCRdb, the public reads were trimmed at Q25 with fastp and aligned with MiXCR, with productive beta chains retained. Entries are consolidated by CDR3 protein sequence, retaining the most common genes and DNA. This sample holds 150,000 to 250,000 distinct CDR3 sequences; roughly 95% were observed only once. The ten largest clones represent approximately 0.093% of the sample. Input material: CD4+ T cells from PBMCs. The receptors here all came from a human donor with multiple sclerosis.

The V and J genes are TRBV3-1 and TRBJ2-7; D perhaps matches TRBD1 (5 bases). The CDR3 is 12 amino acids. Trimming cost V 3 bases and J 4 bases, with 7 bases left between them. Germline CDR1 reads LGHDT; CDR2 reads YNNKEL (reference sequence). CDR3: CASSHGQYEQYF. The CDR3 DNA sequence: TGTGCCAGCAGCCACGGACAATACGAGCAGTACTTC.

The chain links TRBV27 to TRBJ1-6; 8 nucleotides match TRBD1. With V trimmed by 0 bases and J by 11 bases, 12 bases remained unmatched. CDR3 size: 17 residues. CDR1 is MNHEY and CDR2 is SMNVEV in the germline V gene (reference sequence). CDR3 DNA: TGTGCCAGCAGTTTATCAGCGGGGGACAGGAGGTACCCACCCCTCCACTTT. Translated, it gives CASSLSAGDRRYPPLHF.

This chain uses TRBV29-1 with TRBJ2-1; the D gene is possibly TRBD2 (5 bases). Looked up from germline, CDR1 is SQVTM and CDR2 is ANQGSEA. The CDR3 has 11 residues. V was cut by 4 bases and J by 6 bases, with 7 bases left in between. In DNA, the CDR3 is TGCAGCGTTGGGAGGTCCAATGAGCAGTTCTTC. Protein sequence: CSVGRSNEQFF.

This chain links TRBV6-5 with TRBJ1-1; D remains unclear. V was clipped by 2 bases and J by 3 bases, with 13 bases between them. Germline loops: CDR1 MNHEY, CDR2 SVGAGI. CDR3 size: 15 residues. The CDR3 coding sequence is TGTGCCAGCAGTTACGATAAGCCTATCCACACTGAAGCTTTCTTT. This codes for CASSYDKPIHTEAFF.

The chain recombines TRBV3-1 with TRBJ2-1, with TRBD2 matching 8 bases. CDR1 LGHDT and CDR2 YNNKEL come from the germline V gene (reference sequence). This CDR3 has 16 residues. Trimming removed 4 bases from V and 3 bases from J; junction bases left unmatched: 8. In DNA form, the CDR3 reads TGTGCCAGCAGCCCACGGCCAGCGGGAGTCTACAATGAGCAGTTCTTC. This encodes CASSPRPAGVYNEQFF.